These 23 T cell receptor beta chains originate from one sample sequenced in a study of graft-versus-host responses after intestinal transplantation. These TCRs are of unknown antigen specificity. TCRdb keeps only in-frame clones here, not all; method: immunoSEQ multiplex PCR. The sample carries 80,000 to 95,000 clones, roughly 91% recorded once. Specimen: unstimulated CD8+ T cells sorted from spleen or lymph node cells, collected before intestinal transplant. The receptor source for this set is a human donor who received an intestinal transplant.

J is TRBJ2-1 and V is TRBV6-1; 10 nucleotides match TRBD1. Germline CDR1 MNHNS, CDR2 SASEGT. Unmatched junction bases numbered 9, after V lost 10 bases and J lost 3 bases. The CDR3 covers 15 residues. The DNA of the CDR3 is TGTGCCACCTCAATCGGGACAGGGGACTACAATGAGCAGTTCTTC. Amino acids: CATSIGTGDYNEQFF.

The chain recombines TRBV27 with TRBJ2-2; 9 positions match TRBD1. Trimming cost V 1 base and J 4 bases; bases outside gene matches: 10. CDR1 is MNHEY, CDR2 SMNVEV, per germline (reference sequence). The CDR3 covers 18 residues. The CDR3 sequence: CASSLYPGQGLTTGELFF. CDR3 bases: TGTGCCAGCAGTTTATATCCGGGACAGGGACTTACCACCGGGGAGCTGTTTTTT.

The J gene is TRBJ2-5, the V gene TRBV4-1; TRBD2 agrees at 12 bases. Germline loops: CDR1 MGHRA, CDR2 YSYEKL. The CDR3 is 15 amino acids. J gave up 4 bases and V 0 bases, and 0 bases lay outside the gene matches. DNA for the CDR3: TGCGCCAGCAGCCAAGAACTAGCGGGGGGAGAGACCCAGTACTTC. Its protein is CASSQELAGGETQYF.

This clone was observed a few times. The V gene is TRBV5-1, the J gene TRBJ2-7; a weak D match, TRBD2 (7 bases). V lost 2 bases and J 5 bases, leaving 14 bases between the germline ends. The CDR3 covers 14 residues. The germline CDR1 and CDR2 sequences are SGHRS and YFSETQ. CDR3 DNA: TGCGCCAGCAGCTTTAGAGGGGGGGCCAACGAGCAGTACTTC. This sequence encodes CASSFRGGANEQYF. Supplemented by reference TRBV5-1 and TRBJ2-7, the full variable domain reads KAGVTQTPRYLIKTRGQQVTLSCSPISGHRSVSWYQQTPGQGLQFLFEYFSETQRNKGNFPGRFSGRQFSNSRSEMNVSTLELGDSALYLCASSFRGGANEQYFGPGTRLTVT.

A few counts support this clone. V gene TRBV6-5 combines with J gene TRBJ1-1; D is uncertain. This CDR3 has 12 amino acids. V gave up 6 bases and J gave up 1 base, with 6 bases separating them. In germline, CDR1 is MNHEY, CDR2 SVGAGI. CDR3 region: CASRHPNTEAFF. In DNA form, the CDR3 reads TGTGCCAGCAGACACCCGAACACTGAAGCTTTCTTT.

The rearrangement links TRBV5-6 to TRBJ2-7; 8 nucleotides agree with TRBD2. The V segment lost 0 bases and the J segment 2 bases; nucleotides outside the gene matches: 4. This CDR3 contains 15 residues. The germline V gene encodes CDR1 SGHDT and CDR2 YYEEEE. The CDR3 here is CASSLAVAGPYEQYF. The DNA of the CDR3 is TGTGCCAGCAGCTTGGCAGTAGCGGGGCCCTACGAGCAGTACTTC.

This rearrangement joins TRBV30 to TRBJ2-5; 8 bases fit TRBD2. The CDR3 totals 15 residues. The ends lost 7 bases at V and 6 bases at J; junction bases unmatched: 16. Germline loops: CDR1 GTSNPN, CDR2 SVGIG (reference sequence). DNA of the CDR3: TGTGCCTCCTCGGGGGGGGTAGGGGATAGGAAGACCCAGTACTTC. As protein: CASSGGVGDRKTQYF.

CDR3 region: CASSVLAGGYEQYF. The CDR3 nucleotides read TGTGCCAGCAGCGTTCTAGCGGGGGGATACGAGCAGTACTTC. V is TRBV5-4 and J is TRBJ2-7; 11 nucleotides agree with TRBD2. Germline V gene lookup returns CDR1 SGHNT and CDR2 YYREEE (reference sequence). V lost 4 bases and J lost 4; bases outside the gene matches: 4. The CDR3 spans 14 residues.

V usage is TRBV6-5 and J usage is TRBJ2-7; 9 nucleotides line up with TRBD2. This CDR3 has 15 residues. The V gene's germline CDR1 is MNHEY and CDR2 SVGAGI. J lost 7 bases, V lost 2 bases, and 9 bases had no gene match. The CDR3 coding sequence is TGTGCCAGCAGTTACGCTAGCGGGGATCGGGGGGAGCAGTACTTC. It codes for CASSYASGDRGEQYF.

This clone was recorded once. The chain has TRBV30 and TRBJ2-7; 9 bases align to TRBD2. The V and J ends lost 0 bases and 4 bases, in that order; junction bases with no gene match: 7. CDR1 GTSNPN and CDR2 SVGIG come from the germline V gene (reference sequence). The CDR3 runs to 15 residues. The CDR3 loop is CAWSVALAGAYEQYF. As DNA, the CDR3 is TGTGCCTGGAGTGTAGCTTTAGCGGGGGCTTACGAGCAGTACTTC.

This chain connects TRBV5-1 to TRBJ2-2, with D possibly matching TRBD2 (5 bases). CDR1 and CDR2 from the germline V gene are SGHRS and YFSETQ. Deletions cut 2 bases from V and 5 bases from J, with 13 bases between. This CDR3 region has 15 residues. For the CDR3, the DNA is TGCGCCAGCAGCTTCGAGGGCGTCGGGACCGGGGAGCTGTTTTTT. This sequence encodes CASSFEGVGTGELFF.

The rearrangement links TRBV4-1 to TRBJ1-2, with D hard to call. This CDR3 spans 15 amino acids. V was pared by 1 base and J by 6 bases, with 15 bases between. Germline V gives CDR1 MGHRA, CDR2 YSYEKL. As DNA, the CDR3 is TGCGCCAGCAGCCAAGTTGTGTCCGAGGAGGATGGCTACACCTTC. Translated, it gives CASSQVVSEEDGYTF.

The chain links TRBV6-1 to TRBJ1-2; D is possibly TRBD1 (5 bases). The CDR3 runs 12 residues. The V end lost 3 bases, the J end lost 4 bases, and 6 bases lay between the germline ends. CDR1 and CDR2 (germline): MNHNS, SASEGT. The CDR3 here is CASSETVYGYTF. CDR3 coding DNA: TGTGCCAGCAGTGAGACAGTCTATGGCTACACCTTC.

This rearrangement joins TRBV27 to TRBJ2-5, with 8 bases aligning to TRBD2. V was pared by 4 bases and J by 1 base, with 8 bases of the junction left unmatched. The CDR3 loop spans 16 amino acids. In germline, CDR1 is MNHEY, CDR2 SMNVEV (reference sequence). DNA for the CDR3: TGTGCCAGCAGTTGGGGCGGGGGGCCGCTCCAAGAGACCCAGTACTTC. Its translation: CASSWGGGPLQETQYF.

The gene calls are TRBV9 and TRBJ1-1; D not certain. Trimming removed 0 bases at V and 0 bases at J, with 6 bases between. This CDR3 spans 14 amino acids. From germline, CDR1 is SGDLS and CDR2 YYNGEE. CDR3 region: CASSVDIMNTEAFF. The CDR3 DNA is TGTGCCAGCAGCGTAGACATAATGAACACTGAAGCTTTCTTT.

The CDR3 region has the DNA TGTGCCAGCAGCCGAGTAACAGGGTTCACAGATACGCAGTATTTT. This encodes CASSRVTGFTDTQYF. This rearrangement joins TRBV7-2 to TRBJ2-3, with D possibly TRBD1 on 6 matching bases. Germline V CDR1 and CDR2: SGHTA, FQGNSA. The CDR3 has 15 residues. The germline V and J ends were trimmed by 5 bases and 2 bases, with 14 bases remaining between them.

This rearrangement joins TRBV6-6 to TRBJ2-5; 12 nucleotides match TRBD2. CDR3 length: 16 residues. Germline V gene lookup returns CDR1 MNHNY and CDR2 SVGAGI (reference sequence). After removal of 6 bases from V and 2 bases from J, the junction contained 7 bases not matched to a gene. CDR3 loop: CASSPRTSGAQETQYF. The CDR3 DNA is TGTGCCAGCAGCCCCAGGACTAGCGGGGCACAAGAGACCCAGTACTTC.

V gene TRBV4-3 combines with J gene TRBJ1-6; 7 bases are shared with TRBD1. Germline V CDR1 and CDR2: LGHNA, YSLEER. The CDR3 runs 15 residues. V shed 1 base and J 7 bases; nucleotides not matched to a gene: 4. The CDR3 DNA reads TGCGCCAGCAGCCAAGGGGACAGCGAAAATTCACCCCTCCACTTT. Its protein product is CASSQGDSENSPLHF.

The chain recombines TRBV4-3 with TRBJ1-2, with D possibly TRBD1 on 6 matching bases. Per the germline V gene, CDR1 is LGHNA and CDR2 is YSLEER. Trimming stripped 0 bases from V and 4 bases from J, with 12 bases between. This CDR3 region has 15 residues. CDR3 nucleotide sequence: TGCGCCAGCAGCCAAGATCTCACAGGGAGCTATGGCTACACCTTC. Translating gives CASSQDLTGSYGYTF.

The J gene is TRBJ1-3, the V gene TRBV19, with a tentative D call TRBD1 (6 bases). V shed 7 bases and J shed 2 bases, with 12 bases lying between them. The CDR3 covers 14 residues. CDR1 LNHDA and CDR2 SQIVND come from the germline V gene (reference sequence). The CDR3, as DNA: TGTGCCAGTACCCCACAGGGTACTGGAAACACCATATATTTT. It specifies CASTPQGTGNTIYF.

This chain uses TRBV7-2 with TRBJ2-1; 8 bases are a match to TRBD2. Trimming at V came to 5 bases and at J to 7 bases, leaving 13 bases not matched to a gene. The CDR3 spans 16 residues. CDR1 and CDR2 (germline): SGHTA, FQGNSA. The CDR3 here is CASSPRGVAGLNEQFF. The CDR3 nucleotides are TGTGCCAGCAGCCCTAGGGGCGTAGCGGGGCTTAATGAGCAGTTCTTC.

The V gene is TRBV4-3, the J gene TRBJ2-3; D is possibly TRBD2 (5 bases). This CDR3 contains 13 residues. Germline CDR1 LGHNA, CDR2 YSLEER. The V gene lost 4 bases and the J gene lost 5 bases, with 10 bases spanning the gap. CDR3 protein: CASSPSKGDTQYF. The CDR3 DNA reads as TGCGCCAGCAGCCCTAGCAAGGGAGATACGCAGTATTTT.

The genes are TRBV5-5 and TRBJ1-6, with 7 bases identical to TRBD1. J was trimmed by 7 bases and V by 0 bases; bases with no gene match: 1. The germline gives CDR1 SGHKS, CDR2 YYEKEE (reference sequence). The CDR3 length is 14 residues. CDR3 amino acids: CASSLEGANSPLHF. CDR3 DNA sequence: TGTGCCAGCAGCTTGGAGGGGGCAAATTCACCCCTCCACTTT.